This T cell receptor (beta chain) was captured in a study of T cell changes during pregnancy in multiple sclerosis. Some clones are missing from TCRdb's copy, which holds only in-frame ones; the method was immunoSEQ multiplex PCR. The data hold some 37,000 clones, with about nine tenths observed a single time. The specimen comprised CD8+ T cells from peripheral blood mononuclear cells, sampled in the third trimester of pregnancy. The TCR sequence derives from a female donor with multiple sclerosis, enrolled in a pregnancy study.

This CDR3 is CASSLPGAGELFF. The CDR3 DNA follows: TGCGCCAGCAGCTTGCCCGGAGCCGGGGAGCTGTTTTTT. The V gene is TRBV5-1, the J gene TRBJ2-2; D uncertain. The ends were cut back, 1 base at V and 6 bases at J, with 7 bases in the middle. Germline V lookup: CDR1 SGHRS, CDR2 YFSETQ. This CDR3 is 13 amino acids long.